There are a few counts of the clone carrying this TCR beta chain. Its antigen is currently unknown. The data are from a study of T cell responses to AZD1222 COVID-19 vaccine. General study points: Only six individuals given AZD1222 were seropositive at baseline. Donors in the cohort were predominantly white British and more often female, and clonal diversity was possibly underestimated.

TCRdb's table, derived via immunoSEQ multiplex PCR, lists solely in-frame clones and lacks some. The table lists about 97,000 clones, more than 70% of them singletons. The CDR3 loop spans 15 amino acids. V was clipped by 2 bases and J by 5 bases, with 13 bases between them. Germline loops: CDR1 SGHTS, CDR2 YDEGEE. The chain combines TRBV5-8 with TRBJ1-4; D uncertain. The receptor was isolated from an adult in good health. The starting material was peripheral blood, obtained on day 0 of AZD1222 vaccination. The CDR3 region is CASSFSAGENEKLFF. In DNA, the CDR3 is TGTGCCAGCAGCTTTTCCGCAGGTGAAAATGAAAAACTGTTTTTT.